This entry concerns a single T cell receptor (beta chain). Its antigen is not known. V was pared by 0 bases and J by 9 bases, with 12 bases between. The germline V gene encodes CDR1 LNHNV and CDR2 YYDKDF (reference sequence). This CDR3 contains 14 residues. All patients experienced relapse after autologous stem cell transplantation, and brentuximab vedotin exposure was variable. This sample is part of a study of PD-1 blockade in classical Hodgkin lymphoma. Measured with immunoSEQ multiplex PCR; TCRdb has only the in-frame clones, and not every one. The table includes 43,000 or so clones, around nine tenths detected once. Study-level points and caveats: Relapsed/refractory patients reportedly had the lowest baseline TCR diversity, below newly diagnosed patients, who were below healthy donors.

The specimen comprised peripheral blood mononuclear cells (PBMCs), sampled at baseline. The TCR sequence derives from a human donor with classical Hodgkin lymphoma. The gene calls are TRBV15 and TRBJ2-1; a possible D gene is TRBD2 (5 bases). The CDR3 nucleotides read TGTGCCACCAGCAGAGATCTTGTAGGAGGTGAGCAGTTCTTC. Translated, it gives CATSRDLVGGEQFF.